The rows below give T cell receptor beta chains drawn from one sample of a study of blood T cells in healthy people across ages. TCRdb fed the 5' RACE reads into MiXCR, producing one record per CDR3 protein. The table has fewer than 1.5 million distinct CDR3 sequences, around 39% seen once. Input material: blood. Receptors originate from a woman aged 18-30 years in good health. CDR3s include the opening cysteine and the closing phenylalanine or tryptophan. Fields, in order: D gene, J gene, V gene, clone size, CDR3 DNA, CDR3 protein. D genes are given only for firm matches. Rows may omit the clone size; those that give it use once, few, many or a size class.

NA	TRBJ2-3	TRBV20-1	NA	TGCAGTGCTAGAGGACTAGACACAGATACGCAGTATTTT	CSARGLDTDTQYF
NA	TRBJ2-1	TRBV6-5	NA	TGTGCCAGCAGCACCACGAGTAAAGGGGGAATTGGAAATGAGCAGTTCTTC	CASSTTSKGGIGNEQFF
NA	TRBJ1-1	TRBV6-6	NA	TGTGCCAGCAGTTACTCGAGACAGTCGAACACTGAAGCTTTCTTT	CASSYSRQSNTEAFF
NA	TRBJ2-7	TRBV29-1	NA	TGCAGCGTTGAACTCGTAAAACCCTACGAGCAGTACTTC	CSVELVKPYEQYF
TRBD2	TRBJ2-7	TRBV20-1	NA	TGCAGTGCTAGAACTCCCGGGACTAGCGCCTACGAGCAGTACTTC	CSARTPGTSAYEQYF
NA	TRBJ1-1	TRBV3-1	NA	TGTGCCAGCAGCCAAGGGCTGAGGAACACTGAAGCTTTCTTT	CASSQGLRNTEAFF
NA	TRBJ1-2	TRBV7-2	NA	TGTGCCAGCAGCTTAGCGGCGGACTATGGCTACACCTTC	CASSLAADYGYTF
NA	TRBJ2-3	TRBV3-1	NA	TGTGCCAGCAGCCAAATAGAAGGGTTCCCAGATACGCAGTATTTT	CASSQIEGFPDTQYF
NA	TRBJ1-1	TRBV28	NA	TGTGCTCACCAGGGAGCAGGGGAATGGGGGGACAAGGCTTTCTTT	CAHQGAGEWGDKAFF
NA	TRBJ1-2	TRBV29-1	few	TGCAGCGTTGGTCCCATAAACTATGGCTACACCTTC	CSVGPINYGYTF
TRBD1	TRBJ2-5	TRBV7-2	NA	TGTGCCAGCGGCGAGGGACAGGGGCGGGAGACCCAGTACTTC	CASGEGQGRETQYF
TRBD1	TRBJ1-1	TRBV3-1	NA	TGTGCCAGCAGCCGGCGTGGGACAGGGGTCGCTGAAGCTTTCTTT	CASSRRGTGVAEAFF
NA	TRBJ1-4	TRBV7-9	few	TGTGCCAGCAGCCCGACGGGGCAAGGGAAAGAAAAACTGTTTTTT	CASSPTGQGKEKLFF
NA	TRBJ2-3	TRBV5-1	few	TGCGCCAGCAGCTCAGGACCTGTTTTCCCAGATACGCAGTATTTT	CASSSGPVFPDTQYF
TRBD1	TRBJ1-2	TRBV5-5	once	TGTGCCAGCAGCACCTACAGGGGTGCTCGAGATGGCTACACCTTC	CASSTYRGARDGYTF
NA	TRBJ2-1	TRBV24-1	NA	TGTGCCACCAGTGATTCCCGACTCAATGAGCAGTTCTTC	CATSDSRLNEQFF
NA	TRBJ2-5	TRBV5-1	NA	TGCGCCAGCAGCGTGGCCATCCAAGAGACCCAGTACTTC	CASSVAIQETQYF
NA	TRBJ2-2	TRBV4-1	NA	TGCGCCAGCAGCCAGGCCCCCGGCTCCGGGGAGCTGTTTTTT	CASSQAPGSGELFF
TRBD2	TRBJ2-2	TRBV10-3	many	TGTGCCATCAGGGGACTAGCGGGGGACACGAACACCGGGGAGCTGTTTTTT	CAIRGLAGDTNTGELFF
NA	TRBJ2-1	TRBV10-3	few	TGTGCCATCGGGGACGGACACAATGAGCAGTTCTTC	CAIGDGHNEQFF
NA	TRBJ2-3	TRBV20-1	NA	TGCAGTGCTAGAACGGTAGCTGGCACAGATACGCAGTATTTT	CSARTVAGTDTQYF
TRBD1	TRBJ2-7	TRBV5-1	NA	TGCGCCAGCAGCCTAGGGACAGGGACTACCTACGAGCAGTACTTC	CASSLGTGTTYEQYF
TRBD2	TRBJ2-1	TRBV6-5	NA	TGTGCCAGCGGGGGAGCGGGAGGATACAATGAGCAGTTCTTC	CASGGAGGYNEQFF
NA	TRBJ1-1	TRBV4-1	NA	TGCGCCAGCAGCCAAGATAAGGGGAACACTGAAGCTTTCTTT	CASSQDKGNTEAFF
TRBD1	TRBJ2-1	TRBV27	NA	TGTGCCAGCAGCATACAGGGGGTGATGGGGAGTGAGCAGTTCTTC	CASSIQGVMGSEQFF
NA	TRBJ1-1	TRBV6-4	few	TGTGCCAGTCAGGGTTCGAACACTGAAGCTTTCTTT	CASQGSNTEAFF
NA	TRBJ1-2	TRBV7-8	NA	TGTGCCAGCAGCCCTCCGGGATTAGGGGGTATCTATGGCTACACCTTC	CASSPPGLGGIYGYTF
NA	TRBJ2-7	TRBV2	once	TGTGCCAGCAAATCTCGCCTGGGCTCCTACGAGCAGTACTTC	CASKSRLGSYEQYF
NA	TRBJ1-2	TRBV20-1	NA	TGCAGTGCTAGAGATGGGGGGGGTAATGGCTACACCTTC	CSARDGGGNGYTF
NA	TRBJ2-1	TRBV7-3	few	TGTGCCAGCAGGGGGGCACAGCAGGACAATGAGCAGTTCTTC	CASRGAQQDNEQFF
NA	TRBJ2-2	TRBV20-1	NA	TGCAGTGCTAGCGCGAACACCGGGGAGCTGTTTTTT	CSASANTGELFF
TRBD2	TRBJ2-3	TRBV10-3	few	TGTGCCATCAGGGAAGGGACTAGCGAGGCAGATACGCAGTATTTT	CAIREGTSEADTQYF
NA	TRBJ2-7	TRBV6-5	NA	TGTGCCACAACGGCTAGCGTTTCGGGGGAGCAGTACTTC	CATTASVSGEQYF
TRBD2	TRBJ2-2	TRBV7-9	NA	TGTGCCAGCAGCCCCGGAGGCGGGGGGGGCAGTCAAAACACCGGGGAGCTGTTTTTT	CASSPGGGGGSQNTGELFF
NA	TRBJ2-3	TRBV27	NA	TGTGCCAGCAGTTCGTTTACTGGACGGTACGGGACCACCATTACAGATACGCAGTATTTT	CASSSFTGRYGTTITDTQYF
TRBD2	TRBJ2-5	TRBV20-1	NA	TGCAGTGCTAGCCCTCCTAGCGGGAGGGCCCGAGAGACCCAGTACTTC	CSASPPSGRARETQYF
NA	TRBJ2-1	TRBV29-1	many	TGCAGCGTTGAAGGGGTAGCGGTCAATGAGCAGTTCTTC	CSVEGVAVNEQFF
TRBD2	TRBJ2-1	TRBV3-1	NA	TGTGCCAGCAGCCAAGAGTCAGCGGGGCCCTCATGGCGGTTCTTC	CASSQESAGPSWRFF
NA	TRBJ2-5	TRBV11-2	NA	TGTGCCAGCAGCCTCCCCGTTGGGGCAGAGAGGGCCCAGTACTTC	CASSLPVGAERAQYF
TRBD1	TRBJ2-1	TRBV7-9	NA	TGTGCCAGTGCGGACAGGAACTCCTACGAGCAGTTCTTC	CASADRNSYEQFF
NA	TRBJ2-5	TRBV20-1	few	TGCAGTGCTAGTTTCGGAGAGACCCAGTACTTC	CSASFGETQYF
TRBD2	TRBJ2-2	TRBV10-3	NA	TGTGCTATCAGTGATAATAACGGGGGGGCGAACACCGGGGAGCTGTTTTTT	CAISDNNGGANTGELFF
TRBD2	TRBJ2-3	TRBV15	few	TGTGCCACCAGCAGAGAGCGGGGGGGTACCACAGATACGCAGTATTTT	CATSRERGGTTDTQYF
TRBD2	TRBJ2-3	TRBV29-1	NA	TGCAGCGCCACTAGGGGTAGCGGGGCGAGCACAGATACGCAGTATTTT	CSATRGSGASTDTQYF
TRBD1	TRBJ1-5	TRBV12-3/TRBV12-4	NA	TGTGCCAGCAGTCCGACAGGGCGTGGGCAGCCCCAGCATTTT	CASSPTGRGQPQHF